This T cell receptor (beta chain) was sequenced for a study of blood T cell repertoires in COVID-19. Study-level information: T cells, B-cell-depleted T cells, or PBMCs provided the cDNA or gDNA that served as material.

Using immunoSEQ multiplex PCR, the repertoire was profiled, and TCRdb retains in-frame clones only, with some absent. The table has around 300,000 clones, roughly 85% seen once. The V and J ends lost 4 bases and 2 bases, in that order; junction bases with no gene match: 7. This CDR3 region has 15 residues. Germline V lookup: CDR1 SGHRS, CDR2 YFSETQ. The source material was peripheral blood. This clonotype was obtained from a human donor in a cohort sampled during active COVID-19. The chain employs TRBV5-1 and TRBJ1-1, with 8 bases aligning to TRBD1. The CDR3 loop reads CASSRTDRGNTEAFF. The CDR3 nucleotides read TGCGCCAGCAGCCGTACAGACAGGGGCAACACTGAAGCTTTCTTT.